The next 29 T cell receptor beta chains were all read from a single sample in a study of blood T cell repertoires in COVID-19. Sequencing used immunoSEQ multiplex PCR; TCRdb keeps in-frame clones, though not all of them. The sample has around 65,000 clones, approximately 91% seen once. Sequenced material: peripheral blood. The receptors come from a human donor in a cohort sampled during active COVID-19.

V and J are TRBV11-3 and TRBJ1-5; D possibly corresponds to TRBD1 (6 bases). Deletions cut 5 bases from V and 2 bases from J, with 16 bases between. The germline gives CDR1 SGHNT, CDR2 YENEEA. The CDR3 sequence is 16 residues long. The DNA for the CDR3 is TGTGCCAGCAGCCATCAGGGGCTAGAGGGCAATCAGCCCCAGCATTTT. This sequence encodes CASSHQGLEGNQPQHF.

The chain joins TRBV7-8 to TRBJ2-7; D is perhaps TRBD2 (5 bases). Per germline, CDR1 SGHVS and CDR2 FQNEAQ. With 2 bases removed from V and 4 bases from J, the gap between germline ends came to 15 bases. This CDR3 has 15 residues. The CDR3 reads CASSLRETLRYEQYF. CDR3 sequence (DNA): TGTGCCAGCAGCTTAAGGGAGACCCTAAGGTACGAGCAGTACTTC.

The chain joins TRBV10-2 to TRBJ1-2; 8 bases are shared with TRBD1. V gave up 7 bases and J gave up 7 bases; unmatched junction bases: 5. The CDR3 spans 12 residues. Germline-derived CDR1 and CDR2 are WSHSY and SAAADI. The CDR3 loop reads CASTATGVGYTF. DNA for the CDR3: TGCGCCAGCACCGCGACAGGGGTTGGCTACACCTTC.

The V gene is TRBV6-4, the J gene TRBJ2-1; 10 bases fit TRBD2. This CDR3 is 14 amino acids long. Germline trimming cut 6 bases from V and 8 bases from J; bases unmatched to any gene: 7. The germline V gene encodes CDR1 MRHNA and CDR2 SNTAGT. The CDR3 region is CASRPSGRGYEQFF. The DNA for the CDR3 is TGTGCCAGCAGGCCTAGCGGGAGAGGGTATGAGCAGTTCTTC.

The rearrangement uses TRBV21-1 and TRBJ2-3; the D call of TRBD2 is as the table states it, not checked on the DNA. TRBV21-1 represents a pseudogene. This CDR3 contains 19 residues. The CDR3 protein is CASSKSRCGLAGDTDTQYF. DNA for the CDR3: TGTGCCAGCAGCAAATCCAGATGCGGACTAGCGGGGGACACAGATACGCAGTATTTT.

CDR3 sequence reads: CASSSGTGGNTEAFF. As DNA, the CDR3 is TGTGCCAGCAGCTCCGGGACAGGGGGCAACACTGAAGCTTTCTTT. This rearrangement joins TRBV7-2 to TRBJ1-1; 12 bases line up with TRBD1. Germline V gene data show CDR1 as SGHTA and CDR2 as FQGNSA. V lost 4 bases, J lost 2 bases, and 2 bases stayed unmatched. The CDR3 runs 15 residues.

This clone showed up just once. The chain joins TRBV18 to TRBJ2-5; a weak D match, TRBD2 (6 bases). This CDR3 comprises 13 residues. The V and J ends lost 2 bases and 3 bases respectively, with 7 bases between them. The germline CDR1 and CDR2 sequences are KGHSH and LQKENI. Here the CDR3 reads CASSPKREETQYF. For the CDR3, the DNA is TGTGCCAGCTCACCAAAGCGGGAAGAGACCCAGTACTTC.

This sequence joins TRBV7-9 and TRBJ1-1; D gene uncertain. V lost 3 bases and J lost 1, with 6 bases in between. The CDR3 extends over 13 amino acids. Germline V lookup: CDR1 SEHNR, CDR2 FQNEAQ (reference sequence). CDR3 residues: CASSFVRNTEAFF. DNA for the CDR3: TGTGCCAGCAGCTTTGTTAGGAACACTGAAGCTTTCTTT.

The rearrangement uses TRBV6-5 and TRBJ2-7; perhaps TRBD2 as D (5 bases). The CDR3 covers 12 residues. The germline CDR1 and CDR2 sequences are MNHEY and SVGAGI. V was trimmed by 4 bases and J by 6 bases, leaving 10 bases between them. CDR3 region: CASSSPGGEQYF. CDR3 coding DNA: TGTGCCAGCAGTTCCCCCGGAGGCGAGCAGTACTTC.

This clone appeared a single time. CDR3 region: CASSPRSGSYSYNEQFF. The CDR3 DNA reads as TGTGCCAGCAGCCCCCGCAGCGGGAGTTACTCCTACAATGAGCAGTTCTTC. This chain joins TRBV7-3 and TRBJ2-1, with TRBD2 matching over 8 bases. The CDR3 is 17 residues long. Germline loops: CDR1 SGHTA, CDR2 FQGTGA. The ends lost 5 bases at V and 0 bases at J; junction bases unmatched: 9.

The table lists this clone with a count of one. The chain carries TRBV28 and TRBJ1-2, with D possibly being TRBD1 (5 bases). Germline CDR1 and CDR2: MDHEN and SYDVKM. V lost 5 bases and J lost 4, with 8 bases in between. The CDR3 covers 12 residues. The CDR3 sequence: CASSLGGYGYTF. The CDR3 nucleotides are TGTGCCAGCAGTCTCGGGGGCTATGGCTACACCTTC.

V usage is TRBV12-3 or TRBV12-4 and J usage is TRBJ2-1; D is ambiguous. Between the trimmed V and J ends, which lost 4 bases and 4 bases, there was a span of 5 bases. This CDR3 comprises 12 residues. This chain's CDR3 is CASSSQYNEQFF. DNA of the CDR3: TGTGCCAGCAGTTCCCAATACAATGAGCAGTTCTTC.

Remarks on this clone: Germline is not matched at one junction end, which may reflect a read error. The V call is TRBV7-3, the J call TRBJ2-1; weak D call: TRBD2 (6 bases). The CDR3 runs to 15 residues. Germline CDR1 SGHTA, CDR2 FQGTGA. CDR3 residues: CASSPPGTHLPVMVF. DNA for the CDR3: TGTGCCAGCAGCCCCCCCGGGACTCACCTGCCAGTGATGGTCTTC.

This chain joins TRBV6-4 and TRBJ1-1; D is uncertain. V was pared by 6 bases and J by 4 bases, with 12 bases between. This CDR3 comprises 13 residues. CDR1 is MRHNA and CDR2 is SNTAGT in the germline V gene. The CDR3 reads CASSIDMGTEAFF. The CDR3 DNA is TGTGCCAGCAGCATCGACATGGGCACTGAAGCTTTCTTT.

The chain couples TRBV14 to TRBJ2-1; weak D call: TRBD2 (6 bases). The CDR3 runs to 15 residues. Germline CDR1 SGHDN, CDR2 FVKESK. With 4 bases removed from V and 0 bases from J, the gap between germline ends came to 10 bases. In nucleotides, the CDR3 is TGTGCCAGCAGCCGCGGACTAAGCTCCTACAATGAGCAGTTCTTC. Protein: CASSRGLSSYNEQFF.

The chain links TRBV7-4 to TRBJ1-5, with 9 nucleotides matching TRBD1. CDR1 and CDR2 (germline): SGHVT, SQSDAQ. This CDR3 is 15 amino acids long. The junction had 5 bases not matched to a gene; V was cut back by 1 base and J by 7 bases. CDR3 region: CASSLGGQGEQPQHF. DNA for the CDR3: TGTGCCAGCAGCTTAGGGGGACAGGGAGAGCAGCCCCAGCATTTT. Filled out from reference TRBV7-4 and TRBJ1-5, the complete variable domain reads GAGVSQSPRYKVAKRGRDVALRCDSISGHVTLYWYRQTLGQGSEVLTYSQSDAQRDKSGRPSGRFSAERPERSVSTLKIQRTEQGDSAVYLCASSLGGQGEQPQHFGDGTRLSIL.

This chain links TRBV7-2 with TRBJ2-2, with 10 bases aligning to TRBD2. Trimming cost V 5 bases and J 4 bases; bases outside gene matches: 7. The CDR3 loop spans 16 amino acids. The germline gives CDR1 SGHTA, CDR2 FQGNSA. CDR3 bases: TGTGCCAGCAGCCCCTGGACTAGCGGAATCACCGGGGAGCTGTTTTTT. Translating it yields CASSPWTSGITGELFF.

The chain is built from TRBV5-8 and TRBJ1-2; 7 bases line up with TRBD1. Trimming cost V 3 bases and J 2 bases; bases outside gene matches: 4. The length of the CDR3 is 14 residues. The germline V gene has CDR1 SGHTS and CDR2 YDEGEE. Here the CDR3 DNA reads TGTGCCAGCAGCTGGAGACAGGGCAACTATGGCTACACCTTC. This encodes CASSWRQGNYGYTF.

V and J are TRBV6-6 and TRBJ2-3; the match to TRBD1 covers 10 bases. The V gene end was trimmed by 6 bases and the J gene end by 3 bases; junction bases not matched to a gene: 6. Germline V gene sequence: CDR1 MNHNY, CDR2 SVGAGI (reference sequence). The CDR3 is 15 residues long. This chain's CDR3 is CASSRGTGETDTQYF. As DNA, the CDR3 is TGTGCCAGCAGCCGGGGGACAGGGGAGACAGATACGCAGTATTTT.

The gene calls are TRBV19 and TRBJ1-2; D uncertain. Trimming took 7 bases from V and 1 from J, leaving 13 bases between them. The CDR3 has 14 residues. CDR1 is LNHDA, CDR2 SQIVND, per germline (reference sequence). CDR3 bases: TGTGCCAGTATGGAGTGGGGAGGTAACTATGGCTACACCTTC. Amino acids: CASMEWGGNYGYTF.

V is TRBV11-3 and J is TRBJ2-3; no clear D gene. The CDR3 runs to 15 residues. Germline assignment: CDR1 SGHNT and CDR2 YENEEA. V was pared by 0 bases and J by 0 bases, with 7 bases between. The CDR3 loop is CASSLDSGSTDTQYF. CDR3 DNA sequence: TGTGCCAGCAGCTTAGATTCAGGAAGCACAGATACGCAGTATTTT.

The chain joins TRBV20-1 to TRBJ2-1; D remains unclear. The germline V gene has CDR1 DFQATT and CDR2 SNEGSKA (reference sequence). Trimming removed 8 bases at V and 6 bases at J, with 8 bases between. The CDR3 runs to 10 residues. CDR3 in DNA: TGCAGTACCTATATCAATGAGCAGTTCTTC. Amino acid sequence: CSTYINEQFF.

Only a few counts were recorded for this clone. The chain recombines TRBV21-1 with TRBJ2-3; the table's D call, TRBD1, was not checked against the DNA. TRBV21-1 is a documented pseudogene. The CDR3 runs 19 residues. The CDR3 DNA follows: TGTGCCAGCAGCAAAGCGAGGGAGGGGGACAGGGGCCTCACAGATACGCAGTATTTT. Its translation is CASSKAREGDRGLTDTQYF.

This clone is a singleton in its sample. This chain connects TRBV4-1 to TRBJ1-6, with 9 bases lining up with TRBD1. Germline V gene data show CDR1 as MGHRA and CDR2 as YSYEKL. The trim removed 3 bases at V and 10 bases at J, leaving 7 bases unmatched. CDR3 length equals 15 residues. The CDR3 DNA reads TGCGCCAGCAGCCAGTGGGACAGGGAGCAGTCACCCCTCCACTTT. Its translation is CASSQWDREQSPLHF.

The rearrangement links TRBV4-3 to TRBJ2-3; TRBD2 aligns across 9 bases. The V segment lost 1 base and the J segment 1 base; nucleotides outside the gene matches: 6. Germline V gene lookup returns CDR1 LGHNA and CDR2 YSLEER. This CDR3 comprises 17 residues. This chain's CDR3 is CASSQGKVAGGTDTQYF. In DNA form, the CDR3 reads TGCGCCAGCAGCCAAGGGAAGGTAGCGGGGGGCACAGATACGCAGTATTTT.

The chain carries TRBV10-3 and TRBJ2-2; 8 positions agree with TRBD2. CDR1 is ENHRY and CDR2 is SYGVKD in the germline V gene. The CDR3 extends over 14 amino acids. V dropped 8 bases and J dropped 4; count of bases not matched to a gene: 6. The CDR3 DNA reads TGTGCCATCCCGGGGACTAGTAGCACCGGGGAGCTGTTTTTT. Translated: CAIPGTSSTGELFF.

The genes are TRBV7-9 and TRBJ2-3, with TRBD2 matching over 7 bases. Germline lookup yields CDR1 SEHNR and CDR2 FQNEAQ (reference sequence). The CDR3 is 13 amino acids. Trimming at V came to 4 bases and at J to 5 bases, leaving 3 bases not matched to a gene. CDR3 region: CASSSPGGDTQYF. Written as DNA, the CDR3 is TGTGCCAGCAGCTCTCCGGGGGGAGATACGCAGTATTTT.

The chain recombines TRBV12-3 or TRBV12-4 with TRBJ2-7; the D is unclear. V was trimmed by 2 bases and J by 6 bases, leaving 8 bases between them. The CDR3 has 12 amino acids. The CDR3 nucleotides read TGTGCCAGCAGTTTATCAGTGGCCGAGCAGTACTTC. Its translation is CASSLSVAEQYF.

The J gene is TRBJ2-7, the V gene TRBV3-1 (or the pseudogene TRBV3-2), with D possibly TRBD1 on 6 matching bases. The length of the CDR3 is 16 residues. In germline, CDR1 is LGHDT, CDR2 YNNKEL (reference sequence). The V and J ends lost 6 bases and 0 bases respectively, with 18 bases between them. CDR3 in amino acids: CASSLKGTPVSYEQYF. CDR3 DNA: TGTGCCAGCAGTCTTAAGGGGACACCCGTCTCCTACGAGCAGTACTTC.